The 16 T cell receptor beta chains below were found in one sample sequenced in a study of Graves' ophthalmopathy and Graves' hyperthyroidism. RNA transcripts were the source from which TCR beta CDR3 regions were amplified. The authors performed first-round RT-PCR with HTBI primers and then a second-round multiplex PCR. TCRdb passed the multiplex PCR reads through MiXCR, listing each CDR3 protein once. Of 450,000 to 600,000 distinct CDR3 sequences listed, less than 45% are singletons. Sequencing was done on a sample of peripheral blood or thyroid tissue (not recorded which). The receptors stem from an adult man with Graves' hyperthyroidism.

At least ten counts were recorded for this clonotype. The rearrangement links TRBV5-1 to TRBJ2-5; D is possibly TRBD1 (6 bases). The CDR3 extends over 15 amino acids. The V end was cut by 3 bases, the J end by 1 base, with 13 bases between. Germline-derived CDR1 and CDR2 are SGHRS and YFSETQ. The CDR3 coding sequence is TGCGCCAGCAGCTCGAACGGACAGCCCCAAGAGACCCAGTACTTC. Protein product: CASSSNGQPQETQYF. The full variable domain, completed using reference TRBV5-1 and TRBJ2-5, is KAGVTQTPRYLIKTRGQQVTLSCSPISGHRSVSWYQQTPGQGLQFLFEYFSETQRNKGNFPGRFSGRQFSNSRSEMNVSTLELGDSALYLCASSSNGQPQETQYFGPGTRLLVL.

This clonotype was counted only a few times. The J gene is TRBJ2-2, the V gene TRBV28; D is uncertain. CDR1 MDHEN and CDR2 SYDVKM come from the germline V gene. The CDR3 totals 15 residues. The V end was cut by 3 bases, the J end by 0 bases, with 8 bases between. CDR3 residues: CASSLTTTNTGELFF. In DNA form, the CDR3 reads TGTGCCAGCAGTTTGACGACAACGAACACCGGGGAGCTGTTTTTT.

This clonotype has a count of ten or more. The chain uses TRBV7-9 and TRBJ2-5; 9 bases align to TRBD1. Trimming at V came to 3 bases and at J to 0 bases, leaving 8 bases not matched to a gene. The CDR3 extends over 17 amino acids. Germline V gene lookup returns CDR1 SEHNR and CDR2 FQNEAQ (reference sequence). The CDR3 reads CASSFRAGTGHQETQYF. The DNA for the CDR3 is TGTGCCAGCAGCTTTAGAGCCGGGACAGGGCACCAAGAGACCCAGTACTTC.

V usage is TRBV29-1 and J usage is TRBJ1-2; D not certain. The CDR3 covers 14 residues. Germline V CDR1 and CDR2: SQVTM, ANQGSEA. V dropped 8 bases and J dropped 1 base, with 17 bases sitting between them. As DNA, the CDR3 is TGCAGCAGTGAAGTAGGCACAATTAACTATGGCTACACCTTC. This encodes CSSEVGTINYGYTF.

This clonotype was recorded many times. CDR3 coding DNA: TGTGCCAGCAGTCCCATCTCGGGGGCAGGGTTTCAGCCCCAGCATTTT. It yields the protein CASSPISGAGFQPQHF. The chain links TRBV12-3 or TRBV12-4 to TRBJ1-5, with a weak D call TRBD1 (6 bases). The CDR3 covers 16 residues. Trimming removed 5 bases from V and 6 bases from J, with 20 bases in between.

This clonotype was observed a few times. The CDR3 DNA follows: TGTGCCAGCAGTTACTGGGACAGCTCTGGGGCCAACGTCCTGACTTTC. Residues: CASSYWDSSGANVLTF. J is TRBJ2-6 and V is TRBV6-5; 7 bases match TRBD1. Trimming took 1 base from V and 0 from J; bases not matched to a gene: 0. The germline gives CDR1 MNHEY, CDR2 SVGAGI. The length of the CDR3 is 16 residues.

The rearrangement links TRBV4-2 to TRBJ1-6; 8 nucleotides agree with TRBD1. The CDR3 totals 15 residues. With 3 bases clipped from V and 8 bases from J, the junction kept 6 bases outside the gene matches. Looked up from germline, CDR1 is LGHNA and CDR2 is YNFKEQ. Written as DNA, the CDR3 is TGTGCCAGCAGCCAGGATACAGGGGGGGATTCACCCCTCCACTTT. This encodes CASSQDTGGDSPLHF.

This chain uses TRBV20-1 with TRBJ2-7; 7 nucleotides line up with TRBD2. The junction had 7 bases not matched to a gene; V was cut back by 5 bases and J by 3 bases. Germline V gene data show CDR1 as DFQATT and CDR2 as SNEGSKA (reference sequence). The CDR3 sequence is 13 residues long. The CDR3 loop is CSAYSGTNYEQYF. The CDR3, as DNA: TGCAGTGCTTATTCCGGGACTAACTACGAGCAGTACTTC.

This clonotype was counted many times. The chain employs TRBV20-1 and TRBJ1-5; D might be TRBD1 (5 bases). Trimming took 2 bases from V and 4 from J, leaving 12 bases between them. This CDR3 region has 14 residues. Per the germline V gene, CDR1 is DFQATT and CDR2 is SNEGSKA (reference sequence). This chain's CDR3 is CSARFGGGNQPQHF. CDR3 in DNA: TGCAGTGCTAGATTTGGGGGGGGGAATCAGCCCCAGCATTTT.

The rearrangement links TRBV7-9 to TRBJ2-7, with 11 bases aligning to TRBD2. Germline V gives CDR1 SEHNR, CDR2 FQNEAQ (reference sequence). There are 15 residues in the CDR3. The V gene end was trimmed by 5 bases and the J gene end by 7 bases; junction bases not matched to a gene: 10. CDR3 sequence: CASSLGTSGNNEQYF. CDR3 DNA: TGTGCCAGCAGCCTCGGGACTAGCGGAAACAATGAGCAGTACTTC. Drawing the rest from reference TRBV7-9 and TRBJ2-7, the complete variable domain is DTGVSQNPRHKITKRGQNVTFRCDPISEHNRLYWYRQTLGQGPEFLTYFQNEAQLEKSRLLSDRFSAERPKGSFSTLEIQRTEQGDSAMYLCASSLGTSGNNEQYFGPGTRLTVT.

This clonotype was picked up one time. A read error may account for a junction end that differs from germline. V and J are TRBV11-2 and TRBJ2-5; 7 positions match TRBD2. With the DNA end fitting TRBJ2-1 better, the J assignment may be wrong. Germline V lookup: CDR1 SGHAT, CDR2 FQNNGV. CDR3 size: 13 residues. The CDR3: CASSLGLANGQFF. DNA of the CDR3: TGTGCCAGCAGCTTAGGACTAGCAAATGGGCAGTTCTTC.

For this clonotype: This sequence may be a read error, since a much larger clone differs from it by one base. This chain joins TRBV19 and TRBJ2-2; D possibly corresponds to TRBD2 (6 bases). Germline loops: CDR1 LNHDA, CDR2 SQIVND (reference sequence). The CDR3 length is 16 residues. The CDR3 nucleotides are TGTGCCAGTACCATCGGCCTCGGGAGAAACACCGGGAAGCTGTTTTTT. It specifies CASTIGLGRNTGKLFF.

This clonotype was seen ten or more times. This rearrangement joins TRBV12-1 to TRBJ1-2. TRBV12-1 is annotated as a pseudogene. The CDR3 covers 14 residues. The CDR3 DNA reads TGTGCCAGCAGCTCCCACGGGGTGATTAATGGCTACACCTTC. This gives the protein CASSSHGVINGYTF.

The rearrangement joins TRBV4-1 to TRBJ1-6, with a weak D call TRBD1 (6 bases). V was pared by 4 bases and J by 9 bases, with 19 bases between. The germline gives CDR1 MGHRA, CDR2 YSYEKL. The CDR3 is made up of 16 amino acids. CDR3 in DNA: TGCGCCAGCAGCCTCTCGGGACAATCCCTAGGTTCACCCCTCCACTTT. Its translation: CASSLSGQSLGSPLHF.

The genes are TRBV7-2 and TRBJ2-3; 11 bases map to TRBD2. The CDR3 is made up of 16 amino acids. Unmatched junction bases numbered 3, after V lost 1 base and J lost 3 bases. Germline CDR1 and CDR2: SGHTA and FQGNSA. For the CDR3, the DNA is TGTGCCAGCAGCTTAGTAGCGGGAGGGGCGACAGATACGCAGTATTTT. This sequence encodes CASSLVAGGATDTQYF.

The genes are TRBV5-1 and TRBJ2-6, with a possible D match to TRBD1 (6 bases). Germline V gene lookup returns CDR1 SGHRS and CDR2 YFSETQ. The CDR3 loop spans 14 amino acids. V gave up 2 bases and J gave up 4 bases, with 7 bases separating them. CDR3: CASSFGQGANVLTF. The DNA of the CDR3 is TGCGCCAGCAGCTTCGGACAGGGGGCCAACGTCCTGACTTTC.